A selection of T cell receptor beta chains follows, all from one sample in a study of blood T cell repertoires in COVID-19. Data came from immunoSEQ multiplex PCR; TCRdb stores just in-frame clones and leaves some out. The data contain about 130,000 clones, roughly 88% of them seen just once; the ten biggest clones take up over 1%. The sequencing sample was made of peripheral blood. The receptor source for this set is a woman older than 75 with acute or convalescent COVID-19. Both conserved end residues are part of each CDR3. A D gene is named only where the DNA matches it firmly. Not all rows give a size; the values are once, few, many and, for expanded clones, a class.

len	abundance	v_gene	d_gene	j_gene	CDR3aa	CDR3nt
14	.	TRBV7-2	.	TRBJ1-6	CASSPGQKNSPLHF	TGTGCCAGCAGCCCCGGACAGAAGAATTCACCCCTCCACTTT
14	once	TRBV6-1	.	TRBJ1-5	CASSEGQPTTPQHF	TGTGCCAGCAGTGAGGGACAACCAACTACGCCCCAGCATTTT
13	.	TRBV6-5	.	TRBJ1-2	CASRFTGEGGYTF	TGTGCCAGCAGATTTACGGGGGAGGGTGGCTACACCTTC
15	.	TRBV18	TRBD1	TRBJ1-3	CASSIRQGFGNTIYF	TGTGCCAGCTCAATTCGACAGGGGTTTGGAAACACCATATATTTT
15	.	TRBV9	TRBD2	TRBJ2-1	CASSLSGSGGNEQFF	TGTGCCAGCAGTCTTAGCGGGAGCGGAGGCAATGAGCAGTTCTTC
15	once	TRBV18	.	TRBJ1-1	CASSPPGGDNTEAFF	TGTGCCAGCTCACCACCGGGGGGAGACAACACTGAAGCTTTCTTT
16	.	TRBV28	TRBD1	TRBJ1-5	CASSFLGQGAGQPQHF	TGTGCCAGCAGTTTTTTGGGACAGGGGGCGGGTCAGCCCCAGCATTTT
10	.	TRBV20-1	.	TRBJ2-1	CSAGVAEQFF	TGCAGTGCTGGAGTGGCTGAGCAGTTCTTC
13	once	TRBV5-1	.	TRBJ1-2	CASREGVVYGYTF	TGCGCCAGCAGAGAGGGGGTGGTATATGGCTACACCTTC
15	.	TRBV11-1	TRBD1	TRBJ2-5	CASSLRDRLEETQYF	TGTGCCAGCAGCTTAAGGGACAGGTTAGAAGAGACCCAGTACTTC
13	.	TRBV5-5	.	TRBJ2-3	CASSLGWTDTQYF	TGTGCCAGCAGCCTCGGGTGGACAGATACGCAGTATTTT
15	.	TRBV5-1	TRBD1	TRBJ1-2	CASSRSGQANYGYTF	TGCGCCAGCAGCAGGTCGGGACAGGCAAACTATGGCTACACCTTC
15	.	TRBV28	.	TRBJ2-3	CASSLDWESTDTQYF	TGTGCCAGCAGTTTAGACTGGGAGAGCACAGATACGCAGTATTTT
14	once	TRBV7-2	.	TRBJ1-5	CASSLGSGNQPQHF	TGTGCCAGCAGCTTAGGGTCAGGGAATCAGCCCCAGCATTTT
15	.	TRBV9	TRBD1	TRBJ1-2	CASSVQPTGGGGYTF	TGTGCCAGCAGCGTACAGCCGACAGGGGGCGGAGGCTACACCTTC
15	.	TRBV5-1	.	TRBJ2-2	CASSQGPGGTGELFF	TGCGCCAGCAGCCAGGGACCCGGAGGGACCGGGGAGCTGTTTTTT
14	.	TRBV4-2	.	TRBJ1-2	CASSQDGGDYGYTF	TGTGCCAGCAGCCAAGATGGCGGAGACTATGGCTACACCTTC
16	.	TRBV24-1	.	TRBJ2-6	CATGGDTYSGANVLTF	TGTGCCACCGGGGGGGACACTTACTCTGGGGCCAACGTCCTGACTTTC
18	.	TRBV29-1	TRBD2	TRBJ2-3	CSVEGPGATSGGLNTQYF	TGCAGCGTTGAAGGGCCCGGGGCCACTAGCGGGGGATTGAATACGCAGTATTTT
16	.	TRBV4-2	TRBD1	TRBJ2-7	CASSQTPGQGAYEQYF	TGTGCCAGCAGCCAAACACCGGGACAGGGGGCCTACGAGCAGTACTTC
14	.	TRBV5-1	.	TRBJ2-5	CASSLDQTRGTQYF	TGCGCCAGCAGCTTGGACCAAACAAGAGGGACCCAGTACTTC
16	.	TRBV5-1	.	TRBJ2-3	CASSLGALASTDTQYF	TGCGCCAGCAGCTTGGGTGCGCTAGCGAGCACAGATACGCAGTATTTT
14	.	TRBV28	.	TRBJ2-7	CASRQGWPNYEQYF	TGTGCCAGCAGACAGGGCTGGCCGAACTACGAGCAGTACTTC
14	.	TRBV28	.	TRBJ1-6	CASRQTVYNSPLHF	TGTGCCAGCAGGCAGACAGTTTATAATTCACCCCTCCACTTT
14	.	TRBV2	TRBD1	TRBJ1-6	CASAPRQGASPLHF	TGTGCCAGCGCCCCACGACAGGGAGCTTCACCCCTCCACTTT
15	.	TRBV18	TRBD2	TRBJ2-7	CASSPGAGGPEEQYF	TGTGCCAGCTCACCGGGGGCGGGAGGGCCGGAGGAGCAGTACTTC
13	.	TRBV19	.	TRBJ2-7	CASSIQRSYEQYF	TGTGCCAGTAGCATACAGAGGTCCTACGAGCAGTACTTC
16	.	TRBV24-1	TRBD2	TRBJ2-3	CATSDPLAGGPDTQYF	TGTGCCACCAGTGACCCTCTAGCGGGAGGGCCAGATACGCAGTATTTT
14	.	TRBV10-2	.	TRBJ2-2	CASSNQGKVGELFF	TGCGCCAGCAGTAATCAGGGGAAGGTCGGGGAGCTGTTTTTT
15	.	TRBV3-1/TRBV3-2	.	TRBJ1-1	CASSSRDNQNTEAFF	TGTGCCAGCAGCTCCCGGGACAACCAGAACACTGAAGCTTTCTTT
13	.	TRBV12-3/TRBV12-4	TRBD1	TRBJ2-7	CASRYGTGDEQYF	TGTGCCAGCAGGTACGGGACAGGGGACGAGCAGTACTTC
15	once	TRBV28	TRBD2	TRBJ2-3	CASSSLAGRGDTQYF	TGTGCCAGCAGTTCACTAGCGGGACGGGGGGATACGCAGTATTTT
18	.	TRBV24-1	TRBD2	TRBJ2-1	CATSESTASGRTYNEQFF	TGTGCCACCAGTGAATCTACTGCAAGCGGGAGGACCTACAATGAGCAGTTCTTC
14	.	TRBV11-2	.	TRBJ1-1	CASSLAGGRTEAFF	TGTGCCAGCAGCCTGGCGGGGGGGAGAACTGAAGCTTTCTTT
13	.	TRBV7-3	.	TRBJ1-6	CASSSRLDSPLHF	TGTGCCAGCAGCTCGAGACTTGATTCACCCCTCCACTTT
14	.	TRBV18	.	TRBJ2-1	CASSPDLESNEQFF	TGTGCCAGCTCACCAGATCTAGAAAGCAATGAGCAGTTCTTC
14	.	TRBV18	TRBD1	TRBJ1-5	CASSAGTDNQPQHF	TGTGCCAGCTCAGCAGGGACAGACAATCAGCCCCAGCATTTT
16	.	TRBV3-1/TRBV3-2	TRBD1	TRBJ1-1	CASSQRGQGIKTEAFF	TGTGCCAGCAGCCAAAGGGGACAGGGGATAAAAACTGAAGCTTTCTTT
17	.	TRBV5-6	.	TRBJ1-3	CASSVVGTGTETALRHF	.
15	once	TRBV7-8	.	TRBJ1-1	CASSPPGKVGTEAFF	TGTGCCAGCAGCCCCCCGGGGAAAGTGGGCACTGAAGCTTTCTTT
15	few	TRBV6-1	.	TRBJ1-1	CASSEMTRGNTEAFF	TGTGCCAGCAGTGAAATGACTAGGGGAAACACTGAAGCTTTCTTT